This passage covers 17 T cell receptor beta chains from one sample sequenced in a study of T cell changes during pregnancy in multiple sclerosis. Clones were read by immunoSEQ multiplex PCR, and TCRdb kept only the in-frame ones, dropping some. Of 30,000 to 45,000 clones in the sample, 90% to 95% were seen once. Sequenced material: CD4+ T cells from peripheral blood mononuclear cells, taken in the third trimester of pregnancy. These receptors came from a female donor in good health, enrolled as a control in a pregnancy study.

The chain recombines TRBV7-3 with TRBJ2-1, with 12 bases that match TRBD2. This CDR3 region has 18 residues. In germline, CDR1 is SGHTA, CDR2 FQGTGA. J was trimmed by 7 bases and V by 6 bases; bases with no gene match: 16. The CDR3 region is CASSILAGGPRSDNEQFF. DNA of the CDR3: TGTGCCAGCAGTATACTAGCGGGGGGACCCCGTAGCGATAATGAGCAGTTCTTC.

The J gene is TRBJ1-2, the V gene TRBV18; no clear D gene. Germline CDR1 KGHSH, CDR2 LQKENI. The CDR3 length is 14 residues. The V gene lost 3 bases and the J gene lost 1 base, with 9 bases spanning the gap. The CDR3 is CASSPGTDNYGYTF. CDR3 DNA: TGTGCCAGCTCACCCGGAACAGATAACTATGGCTACACCTTC.

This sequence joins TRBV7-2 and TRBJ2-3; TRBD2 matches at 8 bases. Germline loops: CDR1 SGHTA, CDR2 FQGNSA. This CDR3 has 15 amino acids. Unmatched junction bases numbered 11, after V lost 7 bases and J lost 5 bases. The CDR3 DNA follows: TGTGCCAGCACGGACCGCCGGGGGGGTATAGATACGCAGTATTTT. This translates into CASTDRRGGIDTQYF.

For the CDR3, the DNA is TGTGCCACCAGAGACGGGGGGAGGTCCCTTTATGGCTACACCTTC. This sequence encodes CATRDGGRSLYGYTF. The chain joins TRBV15 to TRBJ1-2, with TRBD1 as a possible D gene (5 bases). Germline values: CDR1 LNHNV, CDR2 YYDKDF (reference sequence). The V end lost 6 bases, the J end lost 5 bases, and 19 bases lay between the germline ends. CDR3 size: 15 residues. Full variable domain (outside the CDR3, taken from reference TRBV15 and TRBJ1-2): DAMVIQNPRYQVTQFGKPVTLSCSQTLNHNVMYWYQQKSSQAPKLLFHYYDKDFNNEADTPDNFQSRRPNTSFCFLDIRSPGLGDTAMYLCATRDGGRSLYGYTFGSGTRLTVV.

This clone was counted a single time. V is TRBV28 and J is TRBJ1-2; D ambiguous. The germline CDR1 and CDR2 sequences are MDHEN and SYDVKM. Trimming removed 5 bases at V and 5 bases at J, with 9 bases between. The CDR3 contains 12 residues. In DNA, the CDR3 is TGTGCCAGCAGTCAACTAGAATATGGCTACACCTTC. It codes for CASSQLEYGYTF.

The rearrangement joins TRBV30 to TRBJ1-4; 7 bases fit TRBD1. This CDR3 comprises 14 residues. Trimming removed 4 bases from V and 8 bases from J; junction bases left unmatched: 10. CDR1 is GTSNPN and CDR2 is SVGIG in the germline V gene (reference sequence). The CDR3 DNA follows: TGTGCCTGGAACCTACAGGGGATAGGGGAAAAACTGTTTTTT. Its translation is CAWNLQGIGEKLFF.

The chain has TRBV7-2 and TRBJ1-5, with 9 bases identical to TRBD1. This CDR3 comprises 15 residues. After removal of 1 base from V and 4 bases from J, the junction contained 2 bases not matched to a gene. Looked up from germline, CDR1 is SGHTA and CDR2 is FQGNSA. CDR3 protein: CASSLEDRGNQPQHF. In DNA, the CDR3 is TGTGCCAGCAGCTTAGAAGACAGGGGGAATCAGCCCCAGCATTTT.

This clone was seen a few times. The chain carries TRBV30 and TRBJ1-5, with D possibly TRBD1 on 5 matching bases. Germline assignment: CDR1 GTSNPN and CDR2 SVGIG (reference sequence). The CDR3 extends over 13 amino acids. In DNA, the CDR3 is TGTGCTTTTTCAGGGAATAGCAATCAGCCCCAGCATTTT. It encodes CAFSGNSNQPQHF.

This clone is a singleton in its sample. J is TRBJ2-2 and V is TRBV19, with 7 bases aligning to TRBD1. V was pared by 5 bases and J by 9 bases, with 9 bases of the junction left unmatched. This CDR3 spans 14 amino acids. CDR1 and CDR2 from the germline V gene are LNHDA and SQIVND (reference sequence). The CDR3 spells CASSPGTARRELFF. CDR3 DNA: TGTGCCAGTAGTCCCGGGACAGCCCGACGGGAGCTGTTTTTT.

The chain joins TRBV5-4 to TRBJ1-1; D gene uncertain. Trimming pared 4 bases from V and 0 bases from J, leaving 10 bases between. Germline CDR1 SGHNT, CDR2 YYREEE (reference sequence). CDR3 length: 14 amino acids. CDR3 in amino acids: CASSLRDLNTEAFF. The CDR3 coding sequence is TGTGCCAGCAGCCTCCGGGATTTGAACACTGAAGCTTTCTTT.

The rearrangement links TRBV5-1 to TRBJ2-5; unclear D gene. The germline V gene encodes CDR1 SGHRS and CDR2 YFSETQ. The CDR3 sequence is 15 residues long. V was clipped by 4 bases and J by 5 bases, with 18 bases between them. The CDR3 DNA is TGCGCCAGCAGCCCTCCGGTCAACCTGCGCGAGACCCAGTACTTC. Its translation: CASSPPVNLRETQYF.

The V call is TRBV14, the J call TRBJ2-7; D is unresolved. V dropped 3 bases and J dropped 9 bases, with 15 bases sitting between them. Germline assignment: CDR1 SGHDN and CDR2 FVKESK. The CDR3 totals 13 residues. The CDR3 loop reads CASSQTLATGQYF. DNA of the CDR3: TGTGCCAGCAGCCAGACCCTGGCGACGGGGCAGTACTTC.

DNA of the CDR3: TGTGCCAGCAGCGTCCGGGGGGATTCCACAGATACGCAGTATTTT. Translating it yields CASSVRGDSTDTQYF. The chain couples TRBV9 to TRBJ2-3, with TRBD2 matching 7 bases. In germline, CDR1 is SGDLS, CDR2 YYNGEE. The junction had 5 bases not matched to a gene; V was cut back by 2 bases and J by 2 bases. This CDR3 comprises 15 residues.

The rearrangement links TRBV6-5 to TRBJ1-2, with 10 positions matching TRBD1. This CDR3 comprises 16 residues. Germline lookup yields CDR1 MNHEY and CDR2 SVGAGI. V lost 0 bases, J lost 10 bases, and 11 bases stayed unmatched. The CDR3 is CASSYSIVTGGGFYTF. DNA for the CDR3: TGTGCCAGCAGTTACTCGATTGTGACAGGGGGCGGTTTCTACACCTTC.

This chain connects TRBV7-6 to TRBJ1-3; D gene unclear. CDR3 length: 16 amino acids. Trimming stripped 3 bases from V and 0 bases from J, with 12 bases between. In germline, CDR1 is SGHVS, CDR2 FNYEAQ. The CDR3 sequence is CASSFSSVLSGNTIYF. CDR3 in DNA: TGTGCCAGCAGCTTTAGCTCGGTTCTCTCTGGAAACACCATATATTTT.

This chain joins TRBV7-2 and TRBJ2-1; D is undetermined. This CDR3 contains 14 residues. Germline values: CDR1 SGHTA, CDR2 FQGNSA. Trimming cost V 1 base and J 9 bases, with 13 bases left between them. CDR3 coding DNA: TGTGCCAGCAGCTTAGGGAGAGTGGCGAGTGAGCAGTTCTTC. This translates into CASSLGRVASEQFF.

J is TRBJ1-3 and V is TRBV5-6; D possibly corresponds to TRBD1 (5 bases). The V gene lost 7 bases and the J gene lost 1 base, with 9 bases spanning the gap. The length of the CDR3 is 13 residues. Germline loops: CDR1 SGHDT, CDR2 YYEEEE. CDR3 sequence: CASAGGSGNTIYF. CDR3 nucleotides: TGTGCCAGCGCCGGGGGATCTGGAAACACCATATATTTT.